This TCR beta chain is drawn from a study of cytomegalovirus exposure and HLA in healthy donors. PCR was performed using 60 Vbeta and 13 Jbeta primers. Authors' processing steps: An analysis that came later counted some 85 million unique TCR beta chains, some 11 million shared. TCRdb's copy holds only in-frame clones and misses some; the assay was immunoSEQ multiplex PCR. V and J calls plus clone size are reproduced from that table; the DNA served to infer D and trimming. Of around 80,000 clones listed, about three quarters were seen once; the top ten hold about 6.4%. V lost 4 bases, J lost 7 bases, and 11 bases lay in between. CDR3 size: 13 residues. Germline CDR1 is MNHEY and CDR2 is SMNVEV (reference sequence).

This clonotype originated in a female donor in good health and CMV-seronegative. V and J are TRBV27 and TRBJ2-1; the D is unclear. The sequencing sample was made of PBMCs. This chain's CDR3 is CASSSFNGNEQFF. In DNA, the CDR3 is TGTGCCAGCAGTTCCTTTAACGGGAATGAGCAGTTCTTC.